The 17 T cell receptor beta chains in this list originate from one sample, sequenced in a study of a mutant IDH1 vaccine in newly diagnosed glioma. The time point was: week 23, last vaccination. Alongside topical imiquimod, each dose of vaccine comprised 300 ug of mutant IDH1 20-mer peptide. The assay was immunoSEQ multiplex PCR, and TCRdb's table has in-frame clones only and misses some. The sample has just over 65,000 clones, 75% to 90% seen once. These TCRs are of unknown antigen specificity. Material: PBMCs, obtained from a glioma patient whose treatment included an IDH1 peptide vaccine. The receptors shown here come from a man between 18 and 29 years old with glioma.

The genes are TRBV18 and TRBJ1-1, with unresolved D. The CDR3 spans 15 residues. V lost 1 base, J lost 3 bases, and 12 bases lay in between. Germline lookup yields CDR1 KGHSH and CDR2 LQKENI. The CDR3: CASSPQQQSDTEAFF. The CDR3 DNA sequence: TGTGCCAGCTCACCACAACAACAGTCGGACACTGAAGCTTTCTTT.

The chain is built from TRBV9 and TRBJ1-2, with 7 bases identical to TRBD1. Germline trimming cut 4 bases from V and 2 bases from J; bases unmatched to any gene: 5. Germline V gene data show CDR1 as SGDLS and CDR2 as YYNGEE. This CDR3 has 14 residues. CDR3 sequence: CASSPAGQNYGYTF. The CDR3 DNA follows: TGTGCCAGCAGCCCCGCGGGACAGAACTATGGCTACACCTTC.

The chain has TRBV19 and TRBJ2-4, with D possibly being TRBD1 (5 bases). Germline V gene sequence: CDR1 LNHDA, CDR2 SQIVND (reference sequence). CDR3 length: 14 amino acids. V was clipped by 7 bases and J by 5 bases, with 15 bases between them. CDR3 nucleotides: TGTGCCAGTAAACAGGTGGGGCGTGAAAACATTCAGTACTTC. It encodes CASKQVGRENIQYF.

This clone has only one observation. The CDR3 region is CARSPRQGGKNIQYF. The CDR3 coding sequence is TGTGCCAGAAGCCCTCGACAGGGGGGGAAGAACATTCAGTACTTC. This chain joins TRBV7-5 and TRBJ2-4; TRBD1, the table's D call, was not compared with the DNA. TRBV7-5 is noted as a pseudogene. CDR3 size: 15 residues.

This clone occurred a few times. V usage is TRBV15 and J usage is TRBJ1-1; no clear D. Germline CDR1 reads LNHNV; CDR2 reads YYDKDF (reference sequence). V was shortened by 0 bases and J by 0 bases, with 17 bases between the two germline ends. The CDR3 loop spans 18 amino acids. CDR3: CATSRDLVMGQLNTEAFF. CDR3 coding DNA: TGTGCCACCAGCAGAGATCTCGTTATGGGTCAGTTGAACACTGAAGCTTTCTTT.

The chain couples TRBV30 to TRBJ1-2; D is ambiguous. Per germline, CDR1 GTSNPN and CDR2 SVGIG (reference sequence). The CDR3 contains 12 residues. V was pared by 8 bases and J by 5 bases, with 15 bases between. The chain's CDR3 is CATGMLGYGYTF. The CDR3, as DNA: TGTGCCACTGGAATGTTAGGATATGGCTACACCTTC. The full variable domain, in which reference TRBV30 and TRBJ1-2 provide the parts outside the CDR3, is SQTIHQWPATLVQPVGSPLSLECTVEGTSNPNLYWYRQAAGRGLQLLFYSVGIGQISSEVPQNLSASRPQDRQFILSSKKLLLSDSGFYLCATGMLGYGYTFGSGTRLTVV.

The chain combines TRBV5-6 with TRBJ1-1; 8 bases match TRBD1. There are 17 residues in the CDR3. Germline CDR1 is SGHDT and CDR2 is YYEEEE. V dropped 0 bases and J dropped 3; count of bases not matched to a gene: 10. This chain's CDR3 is CASSLGWPGGADTEAFF. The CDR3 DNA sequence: TGTGCCAGCAGCTTGGGGTGGCCAGGGGGCGCAGACACTGAAGCTTTCTTT.

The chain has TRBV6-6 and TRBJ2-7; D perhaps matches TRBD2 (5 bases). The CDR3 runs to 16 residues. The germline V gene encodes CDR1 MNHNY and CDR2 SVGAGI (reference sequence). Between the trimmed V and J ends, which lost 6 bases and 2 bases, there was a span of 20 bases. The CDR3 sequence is CASSDSGGGQTYEQYF. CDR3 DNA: TGTGCCAGCAGCGATTCTGGAGGCGGGCAAACCTACGAGCAGTACTTC.

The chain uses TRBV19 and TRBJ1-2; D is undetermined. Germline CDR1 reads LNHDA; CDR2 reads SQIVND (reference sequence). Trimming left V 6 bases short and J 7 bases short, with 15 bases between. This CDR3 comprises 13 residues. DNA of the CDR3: TGTGCCAGTAGCGCAGCCCGGTCTTTTGGCTACACCTTC. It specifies CASSAARSFGYTF.

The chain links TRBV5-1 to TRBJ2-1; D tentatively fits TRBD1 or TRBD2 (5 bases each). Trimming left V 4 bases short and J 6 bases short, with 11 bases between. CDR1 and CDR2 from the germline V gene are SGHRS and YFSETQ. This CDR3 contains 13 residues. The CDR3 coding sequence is TGCGCCAGCAGCATGGGACGTTCCAATGAGCAGTTCTTC. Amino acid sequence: CASSMGRSNEQFF.

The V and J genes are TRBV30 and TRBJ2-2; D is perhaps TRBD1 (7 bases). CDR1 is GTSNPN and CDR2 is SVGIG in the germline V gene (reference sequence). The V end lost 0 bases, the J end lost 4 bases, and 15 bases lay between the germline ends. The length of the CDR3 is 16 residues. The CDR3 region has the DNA TGTGCCTGGAGTGTACTGGAGGGGGCTGGCACCGGGGAGCTGTTTTTT. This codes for CAWSVLEGAGTGELFF.

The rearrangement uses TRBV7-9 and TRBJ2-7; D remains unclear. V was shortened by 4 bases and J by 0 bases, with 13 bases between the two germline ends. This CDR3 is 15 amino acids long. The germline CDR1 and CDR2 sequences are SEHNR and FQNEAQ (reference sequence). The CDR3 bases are TGTGCCAGCAGCTCTACCACCGTGAGCTCCTACGAGCAGTACTTC. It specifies CASSSTTVSSYEQYF.

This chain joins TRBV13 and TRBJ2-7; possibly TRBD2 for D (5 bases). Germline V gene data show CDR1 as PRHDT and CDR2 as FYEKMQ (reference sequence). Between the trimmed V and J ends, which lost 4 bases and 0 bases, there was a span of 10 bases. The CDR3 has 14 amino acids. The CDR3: CASSSGELSYEQYF. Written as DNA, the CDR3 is TGTGCCAGCAGCTCCGGGGAGCTCTCCTACGAGCAGTACTTC.

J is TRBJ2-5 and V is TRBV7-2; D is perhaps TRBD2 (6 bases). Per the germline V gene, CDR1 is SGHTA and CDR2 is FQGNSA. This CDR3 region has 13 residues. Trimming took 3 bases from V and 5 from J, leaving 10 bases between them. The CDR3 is CASSFTAGETQYF. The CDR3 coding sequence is TGTGCCAGCAGCTTCACCGCGGGGGAGACCCAGTACTTC.

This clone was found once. CDR3 DNA sequence: TGTGCCAGCAGCAAAACTTCCGGGACTAGCGTGGAAATGCTTGAGCAGTTCTTC. Translated, it gives CASSKTSGTSVEMLEQFF. The J gene is TRBJ2-1, the V gene TRBV21-1; TRBD2 is the table's D call and was not checked against the DNA. TRBV21-1 is an annotated pseudogene. The CDR3 sequence is 18 residues long.

The CDR3 DNA follows: TGTGCCAGCAGGCAAGGGACCACTGAAGCTTTCTTT. It translates to CASRQGTTEAFF. The V and J genes are TRBV6-6 and TRBJ1-1, with D possibly matching TRBD1 (5 bases). CDR1 is MNHNY, CDR2 SVGAGI, per germline (reference sequence). The CDR3 runs 12 residues. The V end lost 6 bases, the J end lost 4 bases, and 9 bases lay between the germline ends.

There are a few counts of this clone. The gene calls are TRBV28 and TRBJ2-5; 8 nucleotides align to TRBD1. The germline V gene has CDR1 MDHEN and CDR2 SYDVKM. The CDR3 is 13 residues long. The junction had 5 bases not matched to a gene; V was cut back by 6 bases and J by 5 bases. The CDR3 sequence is CASSWTGPETQYF. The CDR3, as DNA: TGTGCCAGCAGCTGGACAGGGCCGGAGACCCAGTACTTC.